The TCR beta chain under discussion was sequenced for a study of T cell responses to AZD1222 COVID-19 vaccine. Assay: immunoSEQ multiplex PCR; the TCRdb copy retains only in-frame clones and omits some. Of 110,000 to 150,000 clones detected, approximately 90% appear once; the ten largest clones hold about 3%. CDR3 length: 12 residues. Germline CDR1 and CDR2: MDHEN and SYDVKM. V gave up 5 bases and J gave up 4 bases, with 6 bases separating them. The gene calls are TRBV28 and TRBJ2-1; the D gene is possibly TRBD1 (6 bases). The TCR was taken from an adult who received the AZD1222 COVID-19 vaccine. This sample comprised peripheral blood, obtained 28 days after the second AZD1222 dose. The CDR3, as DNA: TGTGCCAGCAGTACAGGGTACAATGAGCAGTTCTTC. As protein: CASSTGYNEQFF.